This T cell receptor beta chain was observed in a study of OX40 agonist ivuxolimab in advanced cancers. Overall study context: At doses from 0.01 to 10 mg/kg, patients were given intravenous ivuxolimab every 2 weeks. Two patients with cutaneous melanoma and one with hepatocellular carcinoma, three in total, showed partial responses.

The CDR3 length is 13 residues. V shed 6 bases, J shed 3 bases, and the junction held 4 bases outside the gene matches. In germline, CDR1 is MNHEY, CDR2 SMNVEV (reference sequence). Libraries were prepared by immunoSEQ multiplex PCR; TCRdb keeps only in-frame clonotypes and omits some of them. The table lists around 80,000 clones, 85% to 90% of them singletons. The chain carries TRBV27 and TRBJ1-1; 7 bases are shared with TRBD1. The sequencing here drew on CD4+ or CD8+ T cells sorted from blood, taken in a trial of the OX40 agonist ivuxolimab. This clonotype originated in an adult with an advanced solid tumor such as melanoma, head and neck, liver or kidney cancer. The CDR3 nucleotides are TGTGCCAGCAGCCCAGGGGGGGACACTGAAGCTTTCTTT. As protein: CASSPGGDTEAFF.